What follows describes a single T cell receptor (beta chain). This receptor's antigen is unknown. Base-call qualities are not available, and no considerably larger clone is one nucleotide away. Every donor was a healthy Caucasian. Three pairs of female monozygotic twins, all aged roughly 18 to 29 years, made up the twin cohort. CD4+ and CD8+ T cell populations were isolated with positive isolation kits from Invitrogen. Per the germline V gene, MDHEN is the CDR1 and SYDVKM is the CDR2. Trimming costs V 8 bases and J 6 bases, and their ends lie 14 bases apart. The CDR3 has 13 amino acids, counting the end cysteine and phenylalanine. Here the CDR3 DNA is all that survives: 39 bases in frame from base 1. Libraries were prepared through 5' RACE. Sequencing used an Illumina HiSeq 2000. Template switching added a universal primer binding site, and the final cDNA carried a unique molecular identifier that allowed TCR cDNA molecules to be counted accurately. First-strand cDNA for TCR alpha and beta chains was synthesized from specific primers in the conserved constant-segment region. To control for contamination, every cDNA library carried two barcodes: a SMART-Mk sample barcode plus Illumina barcodes. TruSeq adapter sequences, together with Illumina sample barcodes, were added in two successive PCR steps. Sequencing of the TCR alpha and beta cDNA libraries was done on the Illumina HiSeq platform using custom primers. The study's own analysis went as follows. MiGEC was used to process raw reads and extract unique molecular identifiers, and MiXCR was used to find CDR3 positions. Recombination models were inferred per individual with the repgenHMM and IGoR tools using an EM algorithm. The analysis of shared clonotypes was done with the tcR package in R, with sharing normalized by the product of cloneset sizes. To study raw recombination without the effects of thymic and clonal selection, out-of-frame nonproductive sequences were analyzed. TCRdb handled the public reads itself, with Q25 trimming in fastp and clone calling in MiXCR, and kept productive beta chains. All rows with the same CDR3 protein become a single entry with the most common DNA and genes. TCRdb, not the original authors, processed these V and J calls. In all, the sample holds approximately 500,000 distinct CDR3 sequences, and approximately 16% of those were seen once. The biggest ten clones account for roughly 0.4% of the sample.

This record belongs to a study of identical twins (dated by TCRdb to the mid-2010s). Concerning the study at large: To test whether fetal clonotypes persist, the study used deep sequencing on TCR alpha and beta repertoires from monozygotic twins, unrelated adults of various ages, and cord blood. Replicate twin experiments were performed at different times using different library preparation protocols to rule out contamination.

Here is what the overall study found, with its caveats: Compared with coincidental sharing between unrelated individuals, out-of-frame TCR alpha sequences shared between twins had an excess of sequences with low generation probability. Fewer insertions were carried by abundant cord blood beta clonotypes; a weaker similar trend was observed in young adult naive repertoires, while no such trend was observed in memory repertoires. Conclusions relied on cross-sectional statistical analysis, since the same donors could not be followed over many years. In beta out-of-frame sequences, excess twin sharing was weaker, because having fewer shared sequences lowered the signal-to-noise ratio. In monozygotic twins, recombination models systematically underestimated out-of-frame TCR alpha sharing, but the models matched the sharing seen between unrelated individuals. Invariant T cells such as MAIT and iNKT could partly confound zero-insertion analyses, although diverse VJ usage argued against such confounding for most clonotypes.

This sample was shared with a second study, whose subject was yellow fever vaccine responses in identical twins. As the second study states: The T cell response to vaccination in identical twins was reported by the authors to appear partly convergent and partly personalized. Focusing on identical twins, the study followed the T cell clones that responded to the vaccine, and did so with precision.

This receptor was taken from a woman aged 18-30 years in good health. Recombination joined TRBV28 with TRBJ2-1; there is no confident call for the D gene. What was sequenced was CD4+ T cells sorted from blood. The encoded CDR3 is CASARGLSNEQFF. The sequence in DNA is TGTGCCAGCGCCCGAGGTCTGAGCAATGAGCAGTTCTTC.